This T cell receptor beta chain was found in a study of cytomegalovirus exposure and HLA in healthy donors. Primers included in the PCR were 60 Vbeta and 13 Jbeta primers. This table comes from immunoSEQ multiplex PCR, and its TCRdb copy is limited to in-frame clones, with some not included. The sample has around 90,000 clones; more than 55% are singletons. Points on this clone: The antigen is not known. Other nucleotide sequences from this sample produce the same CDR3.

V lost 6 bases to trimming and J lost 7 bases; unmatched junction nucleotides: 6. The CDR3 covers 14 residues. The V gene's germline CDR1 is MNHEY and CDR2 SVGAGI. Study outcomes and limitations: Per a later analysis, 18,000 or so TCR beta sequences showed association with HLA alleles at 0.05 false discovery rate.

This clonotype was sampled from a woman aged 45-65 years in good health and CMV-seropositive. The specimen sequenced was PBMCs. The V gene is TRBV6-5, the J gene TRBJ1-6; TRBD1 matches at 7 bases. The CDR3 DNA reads TGTGCCAGCAGCCGCCAGGGGGGCAATTCACCCCTCCACTTT. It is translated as CASSRQGGNSPLHF.